This passage covers 2 T cell receptor beta chains from one sample sequenced in a study of cytomegalovirus exposure and HLA in healthy donors. The PCR had 60 Vbeta and 13 Jbeta primers. The repertoire was sequenced with immunoSEQ multiplex PCR; TCRdb's copy has only in-frame clones and lacks some. The sample lists approximately 220,000 clones; around 83% were seen once. Sequenced material: PBMCs. The receptors derive from a girl aged 5-17 years in good health and CMV-seronegative.

V gene TRBV28 combines with J gene TRBJ2-3, with a tentative D call TRBD2 (5 bases). V was clipped by 10 bases and J by 6 bases, with 23 bases between them. The CDR3 is made up of 15 amino acids. In germline, CDR1 is MDHEN, CDR2 SYDVKM. CDR3 sequence reads: CATYPPGGLADTQYF. CDR3 nucleotides: TGTGCCACCTACCCCCCGGGCGGGCTCGCGGATACGCAGTATTTT.

This chain links TRBV28 with TRBJ2-7; weak D call: TRBD1 (5 bases). Germline values: CDR1 MDHEN, CDR2 SYDVKM. This CDR3 has 17 residues. V lost 8 bases and J lost 3, with 26 bases in between. In DNA, the CDR3 is TGTGCCAGCCAGGGTGGAACAGGAAGACCTCTATTCTACGAGCAGTACTTC. Amino acids: CASQGGTGRPLFYEQYF.